The rows below give T cell receptor beta chains drawn from one sample of a study of sequential checkpoint blockade in melanoma. Sequenced by immunoSEQ multiplex PCR; TCRdb stores in-frame clones only, minus some. The sample contains about 20,000 clones, about 80% of which appear only once. The source material was CD8+ T cells sorted from blood (inferred from file names), sampled from a patient given nivolumab and ipilimumab in sequence. These receptors came from a human donor with melanoma. Both conserved end residues are part of each CDR3. A D gene is named only where the DNA matches it firmly. Only some rows state a clone size, as once, few, many or a class for expanded clones.

TRBJ2-7 | TRBV5-1 | NA | NA | CASSWGRTHYEQYF | TGCGCCAGCAGCTGGGGGCGGACCCATTACGAGCAGTACTTC
TRBJ2-7 | TRBV11-2 | NA | NA | CASSRGTSYEQYF | TGTGCCAGCAGTCGGGGGACCTCCTACGAGCAGTACTTC
TRBJ1-5 | TRBV5-6 | NA | NA | CASSNWGNRVGNQPQHF | TGTGCCAGCAGCAATTGGGGGAACAGGGTGGGTAATCAGCCCCAGCATTTT
TRBJ2-6 | TRBV7-6 | NA | NA | CASSSTDVTDGSGANVLTF | TGTGCCAGCAGCTCGACGGACGTGACAGATGGCTCTGGGGCCAACGTCCTGACTTTC
TRBJ1-5 | TRBV15 | NA | NA | CATSDEGSIQPQHF | TGTGCCACCAGTGATGAGGGAAGTATTCAGCCCCAGCATTTT
TRBJ1-2 | TRBV6-6 | few | NA | CATGGGYGYTF | TGTGCCACGGGGGGGGGCTATGGCTACACCTTC
TRBJ1-2 | TRBV5-5 | NA | NA | CASSLDPQGSYGYTF | TGTGCCAGCAGCTTGGATCCCCAGGGTAGCTATGGCTACACCTTC
TRBJ1-4 | TRBV19 | NA | NA | CASSVTGTTNEKLFF | TGTGCCAGTAGCGTAACAGGCACAACTAATGAAAAACTGTTTTTT
TRBJ1-2 | TRBV28 | few | NA | CASSLGGDGYTF | TGTGCCAGCAGTTTAGGGGGGGATGGCTACACCTTC
TRBJ1-5 | TRBV19 | NA | NA | CASGGGDPFYNQPQHF | TGTGCCAGCGGGGGAGGGGACCCCTTCTACAATCAGCCCCAGCATTTT
TRBJ1-2 | TRBV6-5 | NA | NA | CASKAGSSYGYTF | TGTGCCAGCAAAGCGGGAAGTTCCTATGGCTACACCTTC
TRBJ1-1 | TRBV19 | NA | TRBD1 | CASSSPTGGITEAFF | TGTGCCAGTAGTTCCCCTACAGGGGGCATCACTGAAGCTTTCTTT
TRBJ1-1 | TRBV28 | few | NA | CASSLSKNSNTEAFF | TGTGCCAGCAGTTTATCCAAGAACTCGAACACTGAAGCTTTCTTT
TRBJ1-2 | TRBV14 | few | TRBD1 | CASSQEARGRDRGFGYTF | TGTGCCAGCAGCCAAGAAGCTAGGGGTCGGGACAGGGGGTTCGGCTACACCTTC
TRBJ2-7 | TRBV28 | NA | TRBD1 | CASKDGTGSTGAYEQYF | TGTGCCAGCAAGGACGGGACAGGGTCGACAGGGGCCTACGAGCAGTACTTC
TRBJ2-7 | TRBV27 | NA | TRBD1 | CASSLLQGQTTYEQYF | TGTGCCAGCAGTCTGCTTCAGGGACAGACAACCTACGAGCAGTACTTC
TRBJ1-5 | TRBV10-1 | NA | TRBD1 | CASIKPGGGYSNQPQHF | TGCGCCAGTATTAAGCCAGGGGGAGGATATAGCAATCAGCCCCAGCATTTT
TRBJ1-5 | TRBV28 | once | TRBD1 | CASSSPGQGNQPQHF | TGTGCCAGCAGTTCACCGGGACAGGGGAATCAGCCCCAGCATTTT
TRBJ2-7 | TRBV28 | NA | NA | CASSREGPRDEQYF | TGTGCCAGCTCCCGTGAGGGTCCCCGCGACGAGCAGTACTTC
TRBJ2-3 | TRBV7-9 | NA | NA | CASRDSSTDTQYF | TGTGCCAGCCGCGACAGCAGCACAGATACGCAGTATTTT
TRBJ2-7 | TRBV30 | few | NA | CAWSVTATYEQYF | TGTGCCTGGAGTGTGACAGCTACCTACGAGCAGTACTTC
TRBJ2-1 | TRBV28 | NA | TRBD2 | CASSLWHSGRIEQFF | TGTGCCAGCAGTTTATGGCATAGCGGGAGGATTGAGCAGTTCTTC
TRBJ2-1 | TRBV15 | NA | NA | CATSDGWGDSPYNEQFF | TGTGCCACCAGTGATGGGTGGGGGGACTCACCCTACAATGAGCAGTTCTTC
TRBJ1-1 | TRBV7-9 | NA | NA | CASSLDISPEAFF | TGTGCCAGCAGCTTGGACATTAGTCCTGAAGCTTTCTTT
TRBJ2-7 | TRBV7-6 | NA | TRBD1 | CASSLVQGDEQYF | TGTGCCAGCAGCTTAGTCCAGGGGGACGAGCAGTACTTC
TRBJ1-2 | TRBV5-6 | NA | TRBD1 | CASRAGGGGYGYTF | TGTGCCAGCAGGGCAGGGGGTGGCGGCTATGGCTACACCTTC
TRBJ1-5 | TRBV2 | NA | NA | CASSGDIPNQPQHF | TGTGCCAGCAGCGGGGACATCCCCAATCAGCCCCAGCATTTT
TRBJ2-7 | TRBV7-2 | few | TRBD2 | CASSSLAGAYEQYF | TGTGCCAGCAGCTCACTAGCGGGGGCCTACGAGCAGTACTTC
TRBJ1-1 | TRBV5-6 | NA | TRBD1 | CASSTGQGGAEAFF | TGTGCCAGCAGCACGGGACAGGGAGGCGCTGAAGCTTTCTTT